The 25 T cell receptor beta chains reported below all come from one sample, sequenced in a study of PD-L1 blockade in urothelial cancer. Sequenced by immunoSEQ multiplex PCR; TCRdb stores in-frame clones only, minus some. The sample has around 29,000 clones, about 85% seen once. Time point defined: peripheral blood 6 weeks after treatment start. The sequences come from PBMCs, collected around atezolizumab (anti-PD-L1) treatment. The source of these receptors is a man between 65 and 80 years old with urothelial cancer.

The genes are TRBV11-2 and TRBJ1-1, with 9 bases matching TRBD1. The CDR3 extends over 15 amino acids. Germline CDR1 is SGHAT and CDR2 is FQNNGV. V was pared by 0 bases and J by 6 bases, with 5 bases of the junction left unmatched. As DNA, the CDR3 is TGTGCCAGCAGCTTAGATCCACAGGGGGCTGCTGAAGCTTTCTTT. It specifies CASSLDPQGAAEAFF.

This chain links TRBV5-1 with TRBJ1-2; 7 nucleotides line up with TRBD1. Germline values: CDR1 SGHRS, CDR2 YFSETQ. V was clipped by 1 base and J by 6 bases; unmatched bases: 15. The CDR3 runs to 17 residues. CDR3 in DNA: TGCGCCAGCAGCTTGCTTGGACAGGCCGCTCCGTTGGATGGCTACACCTTC. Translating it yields CASSLLGQAAPLDGYTF.

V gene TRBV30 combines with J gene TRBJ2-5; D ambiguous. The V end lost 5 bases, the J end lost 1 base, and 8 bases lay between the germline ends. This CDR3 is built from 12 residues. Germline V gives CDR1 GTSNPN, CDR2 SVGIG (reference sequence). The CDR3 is CAWSPGQETQYF. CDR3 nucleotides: TGTGCCTGGTCCCCCGGCCAAGAGACCCAGTACTTC.

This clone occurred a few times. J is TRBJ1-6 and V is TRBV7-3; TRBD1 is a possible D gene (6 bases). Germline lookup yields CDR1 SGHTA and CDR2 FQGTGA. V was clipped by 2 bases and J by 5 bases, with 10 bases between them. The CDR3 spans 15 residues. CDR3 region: CASSLHRADNSPLHF. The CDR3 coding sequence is TGTGCCAGCAGCTTACACAGGGCGGATAATTCACCCCTCCACTTT.

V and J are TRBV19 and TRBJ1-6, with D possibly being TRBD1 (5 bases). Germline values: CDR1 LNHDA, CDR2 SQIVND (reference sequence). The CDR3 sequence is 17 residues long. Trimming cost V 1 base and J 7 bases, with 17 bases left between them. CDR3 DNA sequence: TGTGCCAGTAGTATAGGTAGCTCAGGGCGAGCGAATTCACCCCTCCACTTT. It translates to CASSIGSSGRANSPLHF.

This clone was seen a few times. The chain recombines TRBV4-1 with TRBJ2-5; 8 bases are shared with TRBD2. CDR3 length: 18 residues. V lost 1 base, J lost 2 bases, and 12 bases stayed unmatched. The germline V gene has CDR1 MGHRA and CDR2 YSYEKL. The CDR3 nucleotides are TGCGCCAGCAGCCAAGGCCCGTTTGGGCGGGGGGATCAAGAGACCCAGTACTTC. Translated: CASSQGPFGRGDQETQYF.

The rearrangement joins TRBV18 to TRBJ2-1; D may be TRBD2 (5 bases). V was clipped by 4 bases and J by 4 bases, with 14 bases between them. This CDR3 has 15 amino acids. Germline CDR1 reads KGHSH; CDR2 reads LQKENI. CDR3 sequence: CASSRPGNQYNEQFF. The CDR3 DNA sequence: TGTGCCAGCTCACGGCCCGGGAATCAATACAATGAGCAGTTCTTC.

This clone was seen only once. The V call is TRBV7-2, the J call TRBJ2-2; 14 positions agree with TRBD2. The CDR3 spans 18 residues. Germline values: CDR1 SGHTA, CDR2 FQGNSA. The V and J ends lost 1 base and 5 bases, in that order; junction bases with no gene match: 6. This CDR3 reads CASSLVGLAGAGTGELFF. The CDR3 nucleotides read TGTGCCAGCAGCTTAGTGGGACTAGCGGGAGCAGGTACCGGGGAGCTGTTTTTT. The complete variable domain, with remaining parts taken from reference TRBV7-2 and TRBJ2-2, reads GAGVSQSPSNKVTEKGKDVELRCDPISGHTALYWYRQSLGQGLEFLIYFQGNSAPDKSGLPSDRFSAERTGGSVSTLTIQRTQQEDSAVYLCASSLVGLAGAGTGELFFGEGSRLTVL.

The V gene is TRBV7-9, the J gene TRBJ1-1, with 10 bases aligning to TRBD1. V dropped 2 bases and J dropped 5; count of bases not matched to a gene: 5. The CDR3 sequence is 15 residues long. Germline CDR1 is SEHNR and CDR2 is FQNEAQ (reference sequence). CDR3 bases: TGTGCCAGCAGCTTACCAGACAGGGGGCTTACTGAAGCTTTCTTT. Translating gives CASSLPDRGLTEAFF.

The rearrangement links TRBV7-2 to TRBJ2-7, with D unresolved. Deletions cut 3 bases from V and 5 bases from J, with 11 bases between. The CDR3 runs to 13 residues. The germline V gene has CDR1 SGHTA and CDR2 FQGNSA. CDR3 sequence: CASSLRRIDEQYF. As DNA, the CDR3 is TGTGCCAGCAGCTTGCGCAGGATCGACGAGCAGTACTTC.

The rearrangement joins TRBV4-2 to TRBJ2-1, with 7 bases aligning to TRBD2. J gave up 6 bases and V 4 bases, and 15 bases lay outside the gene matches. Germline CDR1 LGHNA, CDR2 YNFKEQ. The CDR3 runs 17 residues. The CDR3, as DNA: TGTGCCAGCAGCCCGCGCTGGGCAGCGGGGCTCGGCAATGAGCAGTTCTTC. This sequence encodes CASSPRWAAGLGNEQFF.

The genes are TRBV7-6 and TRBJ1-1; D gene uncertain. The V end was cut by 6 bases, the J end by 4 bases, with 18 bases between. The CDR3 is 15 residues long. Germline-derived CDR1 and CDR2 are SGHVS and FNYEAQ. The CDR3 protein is CASRPTTGRATEAFF. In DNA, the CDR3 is TGTGCCAGCAGGCCTACGACCGGGAGGGCCACTGAAGCTTTCTTT.

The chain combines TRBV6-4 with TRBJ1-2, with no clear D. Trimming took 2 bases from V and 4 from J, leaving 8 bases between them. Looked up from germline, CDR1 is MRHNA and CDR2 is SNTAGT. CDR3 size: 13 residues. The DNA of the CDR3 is TGTGCCAGCAGTGACGGTACGAGCTATGGCTACACCTTC. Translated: CASSDGTSYGYTF.

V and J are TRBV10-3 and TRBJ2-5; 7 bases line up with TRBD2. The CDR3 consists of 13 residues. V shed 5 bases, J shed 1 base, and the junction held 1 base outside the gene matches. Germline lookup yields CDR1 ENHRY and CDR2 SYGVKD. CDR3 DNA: TGTGCCATCAGTTCGGGGGGCCAAGAGACCCAGTACTTC. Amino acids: CAISSGGQETQYF.

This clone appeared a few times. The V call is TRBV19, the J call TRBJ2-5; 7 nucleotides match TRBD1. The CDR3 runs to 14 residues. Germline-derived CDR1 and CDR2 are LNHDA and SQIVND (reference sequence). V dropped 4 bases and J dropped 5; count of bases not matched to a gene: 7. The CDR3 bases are TGTGCCAGTAGTAAAACAGGGGCTGGGGAGACCCAGTACTTC. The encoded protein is CASSKTGAGETQYF.

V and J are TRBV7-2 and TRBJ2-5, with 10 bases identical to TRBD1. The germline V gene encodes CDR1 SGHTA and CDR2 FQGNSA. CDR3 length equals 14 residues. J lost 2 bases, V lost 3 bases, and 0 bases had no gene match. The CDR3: CASSLGQGQETQYF. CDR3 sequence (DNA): TGTGCCAGCAGCTTGGGACAGGGGCAAGAGACCCAGTACTTC.

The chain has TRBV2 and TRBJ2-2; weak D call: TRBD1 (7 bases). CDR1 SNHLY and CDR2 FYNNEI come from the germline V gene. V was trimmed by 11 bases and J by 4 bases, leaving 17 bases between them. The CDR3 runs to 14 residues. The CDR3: CAAQGGIFTGELFF. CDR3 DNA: TGTGCCGCCCAGGGGGGTATTTTCACCGGGGAGCTGTTTTTT.

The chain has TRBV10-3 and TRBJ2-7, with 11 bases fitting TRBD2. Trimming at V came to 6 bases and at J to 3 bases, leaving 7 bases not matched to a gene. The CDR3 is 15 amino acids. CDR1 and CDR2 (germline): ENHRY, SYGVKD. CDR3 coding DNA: TGTGCCATCAGCGGGACTAGCGGTTGGGGCTACGAGCAGTACTTC. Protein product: CAISGTSGWGYEQYF.

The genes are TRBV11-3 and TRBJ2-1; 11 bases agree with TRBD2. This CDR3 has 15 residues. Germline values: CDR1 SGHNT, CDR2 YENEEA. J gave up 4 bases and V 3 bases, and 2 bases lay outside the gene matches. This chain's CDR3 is CASSLIAGGYNEQFF. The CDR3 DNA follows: TGTGCCAGCAGCTTGATAGCGGGAGGGTACAATGAGCAGTTCTTC.

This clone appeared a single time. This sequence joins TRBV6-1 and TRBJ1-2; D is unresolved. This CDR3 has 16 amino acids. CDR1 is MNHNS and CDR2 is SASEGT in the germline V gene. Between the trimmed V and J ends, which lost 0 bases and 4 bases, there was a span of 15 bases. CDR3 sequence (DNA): TGTGCCAGCAGTGAAGCGATCGGCGTTCCGGGCTATGGCTACACCTTC. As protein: CASSEAIGVPGYGYTF.

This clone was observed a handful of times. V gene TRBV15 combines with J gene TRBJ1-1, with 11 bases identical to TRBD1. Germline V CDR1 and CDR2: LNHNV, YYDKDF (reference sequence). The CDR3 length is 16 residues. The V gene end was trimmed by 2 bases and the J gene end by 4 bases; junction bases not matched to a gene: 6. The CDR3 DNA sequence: TGTGCCACCAGCAGATCCCGGACAGGGGGCGGCACTGAAGCTTTCTTT. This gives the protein CATSRSRTGGGTEAFF. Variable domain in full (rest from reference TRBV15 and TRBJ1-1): DAMVIQNPRYQVTQFGKPVTLSCSQTLNHNVMYWYQQKSSQAPKLLFHYYDKDFNNEADTPDNFQSRRPNTSFCFLDIRSPGLGDTAMYLCATSRSRTGGGTEAFFGQGTRLTVV.

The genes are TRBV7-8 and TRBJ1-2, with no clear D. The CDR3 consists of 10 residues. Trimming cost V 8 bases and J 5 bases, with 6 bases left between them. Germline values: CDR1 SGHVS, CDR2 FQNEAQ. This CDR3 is CASGDYGYTF. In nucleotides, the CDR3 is TGTGCCAGCGGAGATTATGGCTACACCTTC.

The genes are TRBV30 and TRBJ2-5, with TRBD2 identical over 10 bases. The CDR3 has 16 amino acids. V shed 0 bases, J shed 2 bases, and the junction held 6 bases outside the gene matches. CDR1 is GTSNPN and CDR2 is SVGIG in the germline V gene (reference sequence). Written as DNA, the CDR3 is TGTGCCTGGAGTGTACCAAGCGGGGGGGGGCAAGAGACCCAGTACTTC. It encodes CAWSVPSGGGQETQYF.

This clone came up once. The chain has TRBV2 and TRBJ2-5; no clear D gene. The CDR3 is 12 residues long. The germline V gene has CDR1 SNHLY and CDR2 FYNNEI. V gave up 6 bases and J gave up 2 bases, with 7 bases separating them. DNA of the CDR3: TGTGCCAGCAGAAGCCCACAAGAGACCCAGTACTTC. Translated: CASRSPQETQYF.

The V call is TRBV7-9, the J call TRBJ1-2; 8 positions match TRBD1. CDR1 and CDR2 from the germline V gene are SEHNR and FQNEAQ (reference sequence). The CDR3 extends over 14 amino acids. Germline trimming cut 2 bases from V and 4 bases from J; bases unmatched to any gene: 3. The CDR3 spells CASSLQGAGYGYTF. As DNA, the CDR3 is TGTGCCAGCAGCTTACAGGGGGCAGGCTATGGCTACACCTTC.